This T cell receptor beta chain originates from a study of regulatory T cells in long-lasting Graves disease. The CDR3 has 15 residues. The V gene lost 6 bases and the J gene lost 3 bases, with 18 bases spanning the gap. Germline CDR1 and CDR2: MDHEN and SYDVKM. Investigators prepared the TCR beta libraries by applying iRepertoire HTBI primers and Arm-PCR of CDR3 regions. Each CDR3 protein is one row after TCRdb ran MiXCR on the multiplex PCR reads. The sample has roughly 260,000 distinct CDR3 sequences; 15% to 20% are singletons. The time point denotes: newly diagnosed GD, antithyroid drugs for less than 3 months. Making the TCR library involved RNA that had been extracted from PBMCs. The sample also formed part of further work on T cells in Graves' hyperthyroidism and ophthalmopathy. That source reports: Criteria for exclusion of patients were uncontrolled infection, other autoimmune disease, pregnancy or lactation.

The source material was peripheral blood mononuclear cells (PBMCs), sampled at new diagnosis, from a patient treated with antithyroid drugs. This receptor was identified in a woman aged 25 to 39 with Graves disease. This chain joins TRBV28 and TRBJ2-7, with D possibly TRBD2 on 6 matching bases. Written as DNA, the CDR3 is TGTGCCAGCAGCCCCCGTCGGGACTCCCACTACGAGCAGTACTTC. Its protein product is CASSPRRDSHYEQYF.